There are many counts of the clone carrying this T cell receptor (beta chain). This entry belongs to a study of neurological immune-mediated disorders. Trimming pared 3 bases from V and 1 base from J, leaving 12 bases between. The CDR3 contains 14 residues. Germline V gene sequence: CDR1 DFQATT, CDR2 SNEGSKA (reference sequence). Synthesis of cDNA was performed by 5'RACE using 10-nucleotide random UMIs. TCRdb analysed the 5' RACE reads with MiXCR anew, one entry per CDR3 protein. In the table there are about 38,000 distinct CDR3 sequences, roughly 4.8% of which are singletons. This chain uses TRBV20-1 with TRBJ1-1, with D possibly matching TRBD1 (5 bases). This clonotype was sampled from a man between 18 and 35 years old in good health. Sequencing input: CD4+ T cells from blood. The CDR3 region is CSARGPGPNTEAFF. The CDR3 DNA sequence: TGCAGTGCTAGGGGACCGGGGCCGAACACTGAAGCTTTCTTT.